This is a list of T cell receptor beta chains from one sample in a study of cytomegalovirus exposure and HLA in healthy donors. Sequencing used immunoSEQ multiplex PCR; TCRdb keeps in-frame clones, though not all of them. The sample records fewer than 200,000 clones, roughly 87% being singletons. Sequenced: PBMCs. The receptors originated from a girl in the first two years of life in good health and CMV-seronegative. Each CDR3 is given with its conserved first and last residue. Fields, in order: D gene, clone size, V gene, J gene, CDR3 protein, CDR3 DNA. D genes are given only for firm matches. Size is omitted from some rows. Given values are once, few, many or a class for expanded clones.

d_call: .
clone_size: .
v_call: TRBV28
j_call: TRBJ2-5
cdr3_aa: CASSSAAGPTQYF
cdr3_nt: TGTGCCAGCAGTTCAGCGGCGGGTCCGACCCAGTACTTC

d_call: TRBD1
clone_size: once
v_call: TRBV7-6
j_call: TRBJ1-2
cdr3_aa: CASSSMRTGSGYTF
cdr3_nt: TGTGCCAGCAGCTCTATGCGGACAGGGTCTGGCTACACCTTC

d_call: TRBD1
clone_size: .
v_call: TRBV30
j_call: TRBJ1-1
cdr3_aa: CAWRDRAGYTEAFF
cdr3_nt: TGTGCCTGGAGGGACAGGGCGGGATACACTGAAGCTTTCTTT

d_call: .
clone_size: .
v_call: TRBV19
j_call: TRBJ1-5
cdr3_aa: CASSVTEYSNQPQHF
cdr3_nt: TGTGCCAGTAGTGTAACAGAGTATAGCAATCAGCCCCAGCATTTT

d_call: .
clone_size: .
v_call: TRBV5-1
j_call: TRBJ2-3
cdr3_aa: CASRRLYPGKSTDTQYF
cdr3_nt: TGCGCCAGCAGACGACTTTACCCCGGGAAATCCACAGATACGCAGTATTTT

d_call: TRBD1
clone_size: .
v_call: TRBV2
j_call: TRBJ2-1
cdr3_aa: CANFLPGQGGGNEQFF
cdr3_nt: TGTGCCAACTTTCTACCGGGACAGGGAGGAGGGAATGAGCAGTTCTTC

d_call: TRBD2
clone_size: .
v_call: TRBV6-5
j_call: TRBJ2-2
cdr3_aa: CASRPSGGPTGELFF
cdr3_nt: TGTGCCAGCAGACCTTCGGGGGGGCCTACCGGGGAGCTGTTTTTT

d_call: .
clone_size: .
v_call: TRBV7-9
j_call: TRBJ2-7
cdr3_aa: CASSSQGGAEQYF
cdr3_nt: TGTGCCAGCAGCTCGCAAGGGGGGGCCGAGCAGTACTTC

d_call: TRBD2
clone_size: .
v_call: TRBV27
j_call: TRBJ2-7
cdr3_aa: CASSYLAGGSYEQYF
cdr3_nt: TGTGCCAGCAGCTACTTAGCGGGAGGATCCTACGAGCAGTACTTC

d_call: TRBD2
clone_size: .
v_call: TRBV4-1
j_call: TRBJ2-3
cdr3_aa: CASSQPRRTSSPDTQYF
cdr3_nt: TGCGCCAGCAGCCAGCCCAGGAGGACTAGCTCCCCAGATACGCAGTATTTT

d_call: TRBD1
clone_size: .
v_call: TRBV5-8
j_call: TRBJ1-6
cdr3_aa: CASSSGQGENSPLHF
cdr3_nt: TGTGCCAGCAGCTCGGGACAGGGCGAGAATTCACCCCTCCACTTT

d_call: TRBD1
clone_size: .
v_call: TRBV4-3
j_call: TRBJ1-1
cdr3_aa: CASSLRTGTITEAFF
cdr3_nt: TGCGCCAGCAGCCTTAGGACAGGGACGATCACTGAAGCTTTCTTT

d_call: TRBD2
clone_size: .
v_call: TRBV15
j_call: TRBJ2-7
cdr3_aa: CATSRGLAGGIDEQYF
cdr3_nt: TGTGCCACCAGCAGAGGACTAGCGGGAGGTATCGACGAGCAGTACTTC